Below, 22 T cell receptor beta chains from the same sample are listed, as sequenced in a study of cytomegalovirus exposure and HLA in healthy donors. The protocol was immunoSEQ multiplex PCR, while the TCRdb copy is restricted to in-frame clones and leaves out a portion. The table records about 74,000 clones, 94% of them present only once. The sample taken for sequencing was PBMCs. The receptors shown here come from a woman under 30 in good health and CMV-seropositive.

The rearrangement uses TRBV18 and TRBJ1-1, with D uncertain. This CDR3 spans 12 amino acids. V was clipped by 3 bases and J by 10 bases, with 12 bases between them. CDR1 and CDR2 (germline): KGHSH, LQKENI. CDR3 in amino acids: CASSPENPGAFF. Here the CDR3 DNA reads TGTGCCAGCTCACCTGAAAATCCAGGAGCTTTCTTT.

The chain recombines TRBV5-6 with TRBJ1-1; 9 nucleotides match TRBD1. Looked up from germline, CDR1 is SGHDT and CDR2 is YYEEEE. Trimming took 0 bases from V and 7 from J; bases not matched to a gene: 10. The CDR3 consists of 16 residues. The CDR3 reads CASSLDRGLLIGEAFF. CDR3 DNA sequence: TGTGCCAGCAGCTTGGACAGGGGGCTTCTTATTGGTGAAGCTTTCTTT.

This sequence joins TRBV5-1 and TRBJ2-7; 7 bases are shared with TRBD2. The CDR3 extends over 16 amino acids. With 4 bases clipped from V and 5 bases from J, the junction kept 15 bases outside the gene matches. Germline V gives CDR1 SGHRS, CDR2 YFSETQ. In nucleotides, the CDR3 is TGCGCCAGCAGCCCTACAAGGCCAGGCGGGACTAACGAGCAGTACTTC. Translation gives CASSPTRPGGTNEQYF.

A single count supports this clone. The chain uses TRBV7-9 and TRBJ2-2; 9 positions match TRBD2. With V trimmed by 2 bases and J by 4 bases, 8 bases remained unmatched. The CDR3 extends over 17 amino acids. CDR1 and CDR2 from the germline V gene are SEHNR and FQNEAQ (reference sequence). In DNA, the CDR3 is TGTGCCAGCAGCTTAAGTCGGACTAGCGTTTTCACCGGGGAGCTGTTTTTT. It is translated as CASSLSRTSVFTGELFF.

V gene TRBV7-3 combines with J gene TRBJ2-6; the D gene is possibly TRBD2 (6 bases). CDR1 and CDR2 from the germline V gene are SGHTA and FQGTGA. The germline V and J ends were trimmed by 3 bases and 1 base, with 10 bases remaining between them. The CDR3 has 16 amino acids. The CDR3 spells CASSFKGGSGANVLTF. The CDR3 DNA sequence: TGTGCCAGCAGCTTTAAGGGAGGATCTGGGGCCAACGTCCTGACTTTC. Looking up the rest from reference TRBV7-3 and TRBJ2-6 gives the full variable domain: GAGVSQTPSNKVTEKGKYVELRCDPISGHTALYWYRQSLGQGPEFLIYFQGTGAADDSGLPNDRFFAVRPEGSVSTLKIQRTERGDSAVYLCASSFKGGSGANVLTFGAGSRLTVL.

The rearrangement links TRBV7-9 to TRBJ2-5; D is unclear. Trimming took off 5 bases at V and 6 bases at J, with 13 bases between the two ends. This CDR3 is 13 amino acids long. Germline V gene sequence: CDR1 SEHNR, CDR2 FQNEAQ (reference sequence). The CDR3 loop is CASSPYPVQTQYF. CDR3 sequence (DNA): TGTGCCAGCAGCCCTTACCCAGTGCAGACCCAGTACTTC.

The chain has TRBV10-2 and TRBJ2-2; 9 bases fit TRBD2. The germline V gene has CDR1 WSHSY and CDR2 SAAADI. The CDR3 is 14 amino acids. J lost 3 bases, V lost 10 bases, and 6 bases had no gene match. The CDR3 sequence is CATGGLADTGELFF. Written as DNA, the CDR3 is TGCGCCACTGGGGGACTAGCCGACACCGGGGAGCTGTTTTTT.

The rearrangement links TRBV4-3 to TRBJ1-6; D possibly corresponds to TRBD1 (5 bases). This CDR3 region has 14 residues. CDR1 and CDR2 from the germline V gene are LGHNA and YSLEER. Trimming removed 7 bases at V and 9 bases at J, with 16 bases between. The CDR3 spells CASTSGPRGSPLHF. The CDR3 nucleotides are TGCGCCAGCACCTCCGGGCCTAGGGGTTCACCCCTCCACTTT.

The V gene is TRBV18, the J gene TRBJ1-1; D gene ambiguous. The CDR3 has 14 residues. Germline lookup yields CDR1 KGHSH and CDR2 LQKENI. Trimming took off 2 bases at V and 1 base at J, with 8 bases between the two ends. The DNA of the CDR3 is TGTGCCAGCTCACCATCTGTGAGGAACACTGAAGCTTTCTTT. Residues: CASSPSVRNTEAFF.

The rearrangement links TRBV25-1 to TRBJ1-4; 7 bases line up with TRBD1. Trimming took 1 base from V and 7 from J; bases not matched to a gene: 6. Germline CDR1 reads MGHDK; CDR2 reads SYGVNS. The CDR3 consists of 15 residues. The CDR3: CASSESRGTGEKLFF. Written as DNA, the CDR3 is TGTGCCAGCAGTGAATCCAGGGGGACGGGTGAAAAACTGTTTTTT.

This chain links TRBV9 with TRBJ2-2; 9 positions match TRBD2. In germline, CDR1 is SGDLS, CDR2 YYNGEE. V was pared by 2 bases and J by 5 bases, with 7 bases of the junction left unmatched. This CDR3 is built from 16 residues. CDR3 region: CASSVNSGSGTGELFF. The CDR3, as DNA: TGTGCCAGCAGCGTCAATAGCGGGAGTGGGACCGGGGAGCTGTTTTTT.

This chain connects TRBV5-1 to TRBJ2-1; TRBD2 aligns across 11 bases. V lost 6 bases and J lost 5; bases outside the gene matches: 4. The germline V gene has CDR1 SGHRS and CDR2 YFSETQ. The CDR3 length is 14 residues. The CDR3 loop is CASTGTSGNNEQFF. The CDR3 DNA reads TGCGCCAGCACCGGGACTAGCGGAAACAATGAGCAGTTCTTC.

The chain employs TRBV7-2 and TRBJ2-7; tentative D call: TRBD2 (7 bases). V lost 4 bases and J 4 bases, leaving 14 bases between the germline ends. Germline V gene sequence: CDR1 SGHTA, CDR2 FQGNSA. This CDR3 has 14 residues. CDR3 bases: TGTGCCAGCAGCTCAAGCCGGGGGGCGTACGAGCAGTACTTC. Amino acid sequence: CASSSSRGAYEQYF.

This chain links TRBV11-3 with TRBJ1-2; D possibly corresponds to TRBD1 (5 bases). Germline CDR1 SGHNT, CDR2 YENEEA. This CDR3 region has 14 residues. The V gene lost 4 bases and the J gene lost 2 bases, with 11 bases spanning the gap. CDR3 coding DNA: TGTGCCAGCAGCTCCGCAGGGCGGAACTATGGCTACACCTTC. Its protein is CASSSAGRNYGYTF.

The table lists this clone with a few counts. J is TRBJ1-5 and V is TRBV19; maybe TRBD1 (5 bases). Trimming shortened V by 5 bases and J by 15 bases, and 20 bases separated the two germline ends. Germline CDR1 and CDR2: LNHDA and SQIVND (reference sequence). CDR3 length equals 13 residues. The CDR3 reads CASSPSLQAPGHF. In DNA form, the CDR3 reads TGTGCCAGTAGTCCGAGCTTACAGGCGCCCGGGCATTTT.

The CDR3 DNA reads as TGTGCCAGCAGCTTGGGGGCAGGCTCTAACTATGGCTACACCTTC. This sequence encodes CASSLGAGSNYGYTF. The rearrangement links TRBV5-4 to TRBJ1-2; D unresolved. Germline values: CDR1 SGHNT, CDR2 YYREEE (reference sequence). The CDR3 totals 15 residues. V was clipped by 0 bases and J by 0 bases, with 9 bases between them.

The table lists this clone with a count of one. The J gene is TRBJ2-7, the V gene TRBV7-9, with D possibly being TRBD2 (6 bases). CDR1 is SEHNR and CDR2 is FQNEAQ in the germline V gene (reference sequence). Trimming took off 5 bases at V and 2 bases at J, with 16 bases between the two ends. The CDR3 extends over 15 amino acids. This CDR3 is CASSPVASDTYEQYF. DNA of the CDR3: TGTGCCAGCAGCCCCGTCGCTAGCGATACCTACGAGCAGTACTTC.

The table lists this clone with a count of one. The chain carries TRBV7-9 and TRBJ1-5, with TRBD1 as a possible D gene (5 bases). The CDR3 consists of 17 residues. Trimming stripped 0 bases from V and 1 base from J, with 13 bases between. Germline CDR1 and CDR2: SEHNR and FQNEAQ (reference sequence). Here the CDR3 reads CASSLALQGRSNQPQHF. The DNA for the CDR3 is TGTGCCAGCAGCTTAGCGCTTCAGGGCCGGAGCAATCAGCCCCAGCATTTT.

The chain uses TRBV7-8 and TRBJ2-7, with 7 bases lining up with TRBD2. This CDR3 is 15 amino acids long. Germline V gene sequence: CDR1 SGHVS, CDR2 FQNEAQ. J was trimmed by 0 bases and V by 1 base; bases with no gene match: 3. In DNA, the CDR3 is TGTGCCAGCAGCTTAGAGGGCGGGAGCTCCTACGAGCAGTACTTC. Amino acid sequence: CASSLEGGSSYEQYF.

The chain is built from TRBV5-6 and TRBJ2-2; 8 bases are a match to TRBD1. CDR1 and CDR2 (germline): SGHDT, YYEEEE. Unmatched junction bases numbered 4, after V lost 3 bases and J lost 6 bases. This CDR3 contains 14 residues. CDR3 in amino acids: CASSSETGAGELFF. CDR3 bases: TGTGCCAGCAGCTCTGAGACAGGGGCCGGGGAGCTGTTTTTT.

The rearrangement joins TRBV5-5 to TRBJ1-1, with TRBD1 identical over 7 bases. This CDR3 has 17 amino acids. Trimming removed 0 bases from V and 2 bases from J; junction bases left unmatched: 10. Germline V gives CDR1 SGHKS, CDR2 YYEKEE (reference sequence). The CDR3 DNA sequence: TGTGCCAGCAGCTTGGTGGGGACAGAGACCCGAAACACTGAAGCTTTCTTT. Translating it yields CASSLVGTETRNTEAFF. Full variable domain (outside the CDR3, taken from reference TRBV5-5 and TRBJ1-1): DAGVTQSPTHLIKTRGQQVTLRCSPISGHKSVSWYQQVLGQGPQFIFQYYEKEERGRGNFPDRFSARQFPNYSSELNVNALLLGDSALYLCASSLVGTETRNTEAFFGQGTRLTVV.

CDR3 region: CASSPNSYNEQFF. In DNA form, the CDR3 reads TGTGCCAGCAGCCCCAACTCCTACAATGAGCAGTTCTTC. The V and J genes are TRBV7-3 and TRBJ2-1; no reliable D call. The CDR3 runs to 13 residues. CDR1 is SGHTA, CDR2 FQGTGA, per germline. The V end lost 5 bases, the J end lost 0 bases, and 5 bases lay between the germline ends.